This TCR beta chain was identified during a study of blood T cell repertoires in COVID-19. Sequenced by immunoSEQ multiplex PCR; TCRdb stores in-frame clones only, minus some. The table shows 150,000 to 200,000 clones, with 70% to 90% occurring only once. Germline CDR1 is SGHTA and CDR2 is FQGNSA. The CDR3 has 14 amino acids. V was cut by 5 bases and J by 0 bases, with 5 bases left in between. The rearrangement links TRBV7-2 to TRBJ2-6; D unclear. Sequencing was carried out using peripheral blood. The receptor's source is a human donor in a cohort sampled during active COVID-19. The CDR3 nucleotides are TGTGCCAGCAGCAATTACTCTGGGGCCAACGTCCTGACTTTC. Translation: CASSNYSGANVLTF.